The clone carrying this T cell receptor (beta chain) counts as medium-sized. The target antigen is unknown. Libraries were prepared by immunoSEQ multiplex PCR; TCRdb keeps only in-frame clonotypes and omits some of them. The table has 20,000 to 25,000 clones, roughly 80% seen once; the top ten hold about 22%. This entry is derived from a study of OX40 agonist ivuxolimab in advanced cancers. General study points: The study did not work out the antigen specificity of the expanded peripheral T cells.

Trimming removed 8 bases from V and 4 bases from J, with 10 bases in between. The CDR3 totals 12 residues. Germline V gene data show CDR1 as MNHNY and CDR2 as SVGAGI (reference sequence). The chain is built from TRBV6-6 and TRBJ2-3, with D unresolved. This receptor was identified in an adult with an advanced solid tumor such as melanoma, head and neck, liver or kidney cancer. Specimen: CD4+ or CD8+ T cells sorted from blood, collected in a trial of the OX40 agonist ivuxolimab. CDR3 amino acids: CASCSFADTQYF. The CDR3, as DNA: TGTGCCAGCTGTAGTTTCGCAGATACGCAGTATTTT.